The rows below give T cell receptor beta chains drawn from one sample of a study of T cell responses to AZD1222 COVID-19 vaccine. Clones were read by immunoSEQ multiplex PCR, and TCRdb kept only the in-frame ones, dropping some. The sample carries more than 150,000 clones, roughly 94% recorded once. Here the sequenced sample was peripheral blood, taken 28 days after the second AZD1222 dose. All receptors come from an adult who received the AZD1222 COVID-19 vaccine. CDR3s leave out the opening cysteine and the closing phenylalanine or tryptophan. Clone size, where shown, is once, few, many, or a class for clones that have expanded.

J gene: TRBJ1-1
V gene: TRBV13
clone size: .
CDR3 protein: ASRAGGGERFGAF

J gene: TRBJ1-1
V gene: TRBV6-5
clone size: .
CDR3 protein: ASSSRGAGRTEAF

J gene: TRBJ1-1
V gene: TRBV27
clone size: .
CDR3 protein: ASSSLTRYYSVDTEAF

J gene: TRBJ2-1
V gene: TRBV19
clone size: .
CDR3 protein: ASSMGTELNEQF

J gene: TRBJ1-5
V gene: TRBV10-3
clone size: .
CDR3 protein: AISEYSNQPQH

J gene: TRBJ2-7
V gene: TRBV7-9
clone size: .
CDR3 protein: ASSLAPGAYEQY

J gene: TRBJ2-3
V gene: TRBV14
clone size: .
CDR3 protein: ASSQESYLAYTDTQY

J gene: TRBJ1-2
V gene: TRBV28
clone size: .
CDR3 protein: ASSLPLDRGGYT

J gene: TRBJ1-6
V gene: TRBV28
clone size: .
CDR3 protein: ASSLMATALH

J gene: TRBJ2-7
V gene: TRBV5-1
clone size: .
CDR3 protein: ASSLTSGRVNEQY

J gene: TRBJ2-2
V gene: TRBV7-8
clone size: .
CDR3 protein: ASNPATNTGELF

J gene: TRBJ1-1
V gene: TRBV19
clone size: .
CDR3 protein: ASRYPPGVNMNTEAF

J gene: TRBJ1-2
V gene: TRBV30
clone size: .
CDR3 protein: AWSEGSGGGYT

J gene: TRBJ2-2
V gene: TRBV18
clone size: .
CDR3 protein: ASSRQGVNTGELF

J gene: TRBJ2-7
V gene: TRBV7-2
clone size: .
CDR3 protein: ASSLERDPRGYEQY

J gene: TRBJ1-3
V gene: TRBV7-9
clone size: .
CDR3 protein: ASRPQLEGDRGNTIY

J gene: TRBJ2-3
V gene: TRBV6-5
clone size: .
CDR3 protein: ASSSGRVTDTQY

J gene: TRBJ1-2
V gene: TRBV19
clone size: .
CDR3 protein: ASGGYGYT

J gene: TRBJ2-1
V gene: TRBV3-1/TRBV3-2
clone size: .
CDR3 protein: ASGRQAGGTYNEQF

J gene: TRBJ2-7
V gene: TRBV11-3
clone size: .
CDR3 protein: ASSLVVGWWVYEQY

J gene: TRBJ2-3
V gene: TRBV19
clone size: .
CDR3 protein: ASSIAGESTDTQY

J gene: TRBJ2-7
V gene: TRBV4-3
clone size: .
CDR3 protein: ASSQDRGLYEQY

J gene: TRBJ2-2
V gene: TRBV6-4
clone size: .
CDR3 protein: ASSDSWGELF

J gene: TRBJ1-2
V gene: TRBV9
clone size: .
CDR3 protein: ASSVDTSWGYGYT

J gene: TRBJ1-5
V gene: TRBV19
clone size: .
CDR3 protein: ASSIDGGAGQFNQPQH

J gene: TRBJ1-5
V gene: TRBV12-3/TRBV12-4
clone size: .
CDR3 protein: ASSGGSQPQH

J gene: TRBJ1-1
V gene: TRBV3-1/TRBV3-2
clone size: .
CDR3 protein: ASSQDRVSRQRSTEAF

J gene: TRBJ2-7
V gene: TRBV3-1/TRBV3-2
clone size: .
CDR3 protein: ASSQASGGEQY

J gene: TRBJ1-4
V gene: TRBV7-9
clone size: .
CDR3 protein: ASSLTQGSNEKLF

J gene: TRBJ2-5
V gene: TRBV29-1
clone size: .
CDR3 protein: SVKPDGGTRAGGPWETQY

J gene: TRBJ2-4
V gene: TRBV15
clone size: .
CDR3 protein: ATSSPTGTLAKNIQY

J gene: TRBJ2-6
V gene: TRBV28
clone size: .
CDR3 protein: ASSSGQGGPGANVLT

J gene: TRBJ2-7
V gene: TRBV5-8
clone size: .
CDR3 protein: ASSLAGSYEQY

J gene: TRBJ1-2
V gene: TRBV6-5
clone size: .
CDR3 protein: ASSPRQGWNYGYT

J gene: TRBJ2-7
V gene: TRBV7-9
clone size: .
CDR3 protein: ASSLLGYEQY

J gene: TRBJ1-2
V gene: TRBV6-6
clone size: once
CDR3 protein: ASSYSSVNYGYT

J gene: TRBJ2-1
V gene: TRBV5-8
clone size: .
CDR3 protein: ASSLAISGSYNEQF

J gene: TRBJ1-2
V gene: TRBV7-9
clone size: .
CDR3 protein: ASSFHTGYT

J gene: TRBJ1-1
V gene: TRBV19
clone size: .
CDR3 protein: ASSIDGQGDTEAF

J gene: TRBJ1-5
V gene: TRBV6-5
clone size: .
CDR3 protein: ASRRTGDQPQH

J gene: TRBJ2-2
V gene: TRBV27
clone size: .
CDR3 protein: ASSSWQGGTGELF

J gene: TRBJ2-1
V gene: TRBV7-3
clone size: .
CDR3 protein: ASSETGGAGNEQF

J gene: TRBJ1-1
V gene: TRBV7-9
clone size: .
CDR3 protein: ASRRGNTEAF

J gene: TRBJ2-1
V gene: TRBV12-3/TRBV12-4
clone size: .
CDR3 protein: ASTLLGEEQF

J gene: TRBJ1-2
V gene: TRBV6-2/TRBV6-3
clone size: once
CDR3 protein: ASSRRGQGQGGVGGYT